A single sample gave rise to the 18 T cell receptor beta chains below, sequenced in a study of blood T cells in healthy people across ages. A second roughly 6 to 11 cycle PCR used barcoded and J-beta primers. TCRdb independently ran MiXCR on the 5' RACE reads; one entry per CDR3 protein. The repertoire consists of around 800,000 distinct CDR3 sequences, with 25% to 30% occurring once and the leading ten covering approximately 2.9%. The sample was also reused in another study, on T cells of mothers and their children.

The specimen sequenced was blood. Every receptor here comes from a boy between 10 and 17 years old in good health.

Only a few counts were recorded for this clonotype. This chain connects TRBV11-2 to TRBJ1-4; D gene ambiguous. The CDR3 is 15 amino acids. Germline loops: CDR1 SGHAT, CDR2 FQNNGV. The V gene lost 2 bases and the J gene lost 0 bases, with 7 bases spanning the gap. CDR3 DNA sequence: TGTGCCAGCAGCTTACGGGAATCAACTAATGAAAAACTGTTTTTT. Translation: CASSLRESTNEKLFF.

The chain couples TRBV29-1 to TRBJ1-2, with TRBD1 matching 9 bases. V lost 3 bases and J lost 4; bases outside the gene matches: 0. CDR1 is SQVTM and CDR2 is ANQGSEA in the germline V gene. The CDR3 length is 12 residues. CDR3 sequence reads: CSVEDRGYGYTF. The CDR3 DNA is TGCAGCGTTGAGGACAGGGGCTATGGCTACACCTTC. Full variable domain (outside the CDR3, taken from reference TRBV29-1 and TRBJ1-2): SAVISQKPSRDICQRGTSLTIQCQVDSQVTMMFWYRQQPGQSLTLIATANQGSEATYESGFVIDKFPISRPNLTFSTLTVSNMSPEDSSIYLCSVEDRGYGYTFGSGTRLTVV.

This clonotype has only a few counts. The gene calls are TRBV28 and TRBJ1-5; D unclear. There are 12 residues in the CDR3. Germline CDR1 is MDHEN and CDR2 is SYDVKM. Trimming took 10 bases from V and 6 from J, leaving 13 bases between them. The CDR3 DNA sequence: TGTGCCACCAAAACAGTAGGTCAGCCCCAGCATTTT. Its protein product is CATKTVGQPQHF.

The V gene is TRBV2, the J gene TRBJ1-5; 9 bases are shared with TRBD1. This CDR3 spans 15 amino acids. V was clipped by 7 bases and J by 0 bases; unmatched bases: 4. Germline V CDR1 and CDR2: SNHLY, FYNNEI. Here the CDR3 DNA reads TGTGCCAGCACCGAGACAGGGGGTAGCAATCAGCCCCAGCATTTT. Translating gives CASTETGGSNQPQHF.

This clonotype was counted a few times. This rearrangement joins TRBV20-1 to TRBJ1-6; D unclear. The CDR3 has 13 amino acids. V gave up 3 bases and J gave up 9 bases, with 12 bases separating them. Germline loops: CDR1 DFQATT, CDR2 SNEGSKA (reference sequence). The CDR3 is CSASRASGSPLHF. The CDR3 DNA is TGCAGTGCTAGCCGGGCCTCTGGTTCACCCCTCCACTTT.

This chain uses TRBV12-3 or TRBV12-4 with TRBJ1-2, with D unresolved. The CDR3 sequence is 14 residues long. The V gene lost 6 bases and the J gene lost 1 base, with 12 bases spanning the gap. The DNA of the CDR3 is TGTGCCAGCAGCCTAACGCGAGTTAACTATGGCTACACCTTC. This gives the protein CASSLTRVNYGYTF.

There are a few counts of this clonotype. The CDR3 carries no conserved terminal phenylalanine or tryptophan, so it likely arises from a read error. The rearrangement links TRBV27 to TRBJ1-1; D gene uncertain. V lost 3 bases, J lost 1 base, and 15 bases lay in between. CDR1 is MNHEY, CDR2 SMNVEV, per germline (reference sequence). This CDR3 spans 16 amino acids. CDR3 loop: CASSLAASGENTEAFL. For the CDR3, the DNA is TGTGCCAGCAGTTTGGCAGCGTCAGGCGAGAACACTGAAGCTTTCCTT.

The CDR3, as DNA: TGCGCCAGCAGCTTGGTCAGGTCACAGGGTCAGTTCTCTTCGCGGGATGAGCAGTTCTTC. As protein: CASSLVRSQGQFSSRDEQFF. The chain recombines TRBV5-1 with TRBJ2-1; D may be TRBD1 (6 bases). With 0 bases removed from V and 8 bases from J, the gap between germline ends came to 30 bases. CDR3 length: 20 amino acids. Germline CDR1 and CDR2: SGHRS and YFSETQ.

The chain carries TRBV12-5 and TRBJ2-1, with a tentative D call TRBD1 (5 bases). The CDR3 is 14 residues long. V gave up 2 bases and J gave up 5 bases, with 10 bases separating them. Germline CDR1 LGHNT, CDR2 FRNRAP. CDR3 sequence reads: CASGLTTANNEQFF. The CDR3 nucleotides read TGTGCTAGTGGTTTGACGACAGCCAACAATGAGCAGTTCTTC.

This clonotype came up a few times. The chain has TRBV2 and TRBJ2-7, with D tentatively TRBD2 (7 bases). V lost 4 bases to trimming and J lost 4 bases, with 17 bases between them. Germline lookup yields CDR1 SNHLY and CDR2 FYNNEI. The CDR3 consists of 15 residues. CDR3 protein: CASSGEGTRPYEQYF. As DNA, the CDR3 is TGTGCCAGCAGTGGGGAGGGGACAAGACCTTACGAGCAGTACTTC.

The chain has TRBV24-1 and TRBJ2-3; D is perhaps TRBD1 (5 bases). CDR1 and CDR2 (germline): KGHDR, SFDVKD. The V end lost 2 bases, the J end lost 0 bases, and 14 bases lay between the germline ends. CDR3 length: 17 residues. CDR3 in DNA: TGTGCCACCAGTGATTCAATGACAGATGTTAGCACAGATACGCAGTATTTT. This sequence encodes CATSDSMTDVSTDTQYF.

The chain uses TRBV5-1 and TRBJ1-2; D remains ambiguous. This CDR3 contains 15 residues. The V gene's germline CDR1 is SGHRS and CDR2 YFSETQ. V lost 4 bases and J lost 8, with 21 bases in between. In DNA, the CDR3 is TGCGCCAGCAGCCCTGGCGCGGGAGGGAAGTGGGGCTACACCTTC. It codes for CASSPGAGGKWGYTF.

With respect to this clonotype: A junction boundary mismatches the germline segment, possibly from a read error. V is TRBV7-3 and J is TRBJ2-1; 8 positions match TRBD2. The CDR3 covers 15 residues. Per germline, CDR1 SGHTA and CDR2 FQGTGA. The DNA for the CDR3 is TGTGCCGGCAGCTTAACAGCGGGAGCCTACAATGAGCAGTTCTTC. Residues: CAGSLTAGAYNEQFF. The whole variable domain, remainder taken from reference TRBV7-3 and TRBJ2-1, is GAGVSQTPSNKVTEKGKYVELRCDPISGHTALYWYRQSLGQGPEFLIYFQGTGAADDSGLPNDRFFAVRPEGSVSTLKIQRTERGDSAVYLCAGSLTAGAYNEQFFGPGTRLTVL.

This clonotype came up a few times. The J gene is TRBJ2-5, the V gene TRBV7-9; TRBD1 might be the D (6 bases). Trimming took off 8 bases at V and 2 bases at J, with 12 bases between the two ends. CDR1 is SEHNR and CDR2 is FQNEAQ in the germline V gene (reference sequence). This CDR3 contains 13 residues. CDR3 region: CASGWTAQETQYF. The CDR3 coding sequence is TGTGCCAGCGGCTGGACAGCGCAAGAGACCCAGTACTTC.

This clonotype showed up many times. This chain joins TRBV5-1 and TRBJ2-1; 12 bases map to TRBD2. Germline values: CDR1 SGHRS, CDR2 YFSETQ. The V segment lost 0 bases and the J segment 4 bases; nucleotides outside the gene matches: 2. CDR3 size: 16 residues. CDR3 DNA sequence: TGCGCCAGCAGCTTGGGACTAGCGGGGGTTTACAATGAGCAGTTCTTC. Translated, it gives CASSLGLAGVYNEQFF.

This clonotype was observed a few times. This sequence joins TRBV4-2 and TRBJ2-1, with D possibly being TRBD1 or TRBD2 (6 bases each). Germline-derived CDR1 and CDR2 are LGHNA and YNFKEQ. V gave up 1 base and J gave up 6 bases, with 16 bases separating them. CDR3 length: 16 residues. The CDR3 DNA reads TGTGCCAGCAGCCAAGGTTCGGGGGCAGCCCTCAATGAGCAGTTCTTC. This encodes CASSQGSGAALNEQFF.

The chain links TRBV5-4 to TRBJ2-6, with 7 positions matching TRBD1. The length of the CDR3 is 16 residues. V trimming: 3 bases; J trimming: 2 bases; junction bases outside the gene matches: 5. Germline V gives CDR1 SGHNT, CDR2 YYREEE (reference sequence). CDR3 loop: CASSSGTEAGANVLTF. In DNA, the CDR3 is TGTGCCAGCAGCTCCGGGACAGAGGCTGGGGCCAACGTCCTGACTTTC.

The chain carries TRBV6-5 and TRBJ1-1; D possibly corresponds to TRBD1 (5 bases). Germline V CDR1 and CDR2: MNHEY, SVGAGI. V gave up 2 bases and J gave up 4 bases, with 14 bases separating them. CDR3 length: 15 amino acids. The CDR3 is CASSYRDPRGTEAFF. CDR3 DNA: TGTGCCAGCAGTTACCGGGACCCGAGGGGCACTGAAGCTTTCTTT.